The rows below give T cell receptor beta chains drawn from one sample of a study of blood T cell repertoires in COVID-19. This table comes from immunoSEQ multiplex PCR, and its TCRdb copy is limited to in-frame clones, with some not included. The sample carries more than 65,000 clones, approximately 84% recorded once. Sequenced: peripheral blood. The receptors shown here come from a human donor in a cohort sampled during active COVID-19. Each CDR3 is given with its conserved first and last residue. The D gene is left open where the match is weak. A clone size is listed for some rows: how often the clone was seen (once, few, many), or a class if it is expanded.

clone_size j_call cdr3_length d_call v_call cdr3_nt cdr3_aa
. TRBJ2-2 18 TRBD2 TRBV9 TGTGCCAGCAGCGTAGCTCCTAGCGGGAGGGGAAACACCGGGGAGCTGTTTTTT CASSVAPSGRGNTGELFF
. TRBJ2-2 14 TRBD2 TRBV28 TGTGCCAGCAGTCTGGGGGCAGCGGGAGAGGAGCTGTTTTTT CASSLGAAGEELFF
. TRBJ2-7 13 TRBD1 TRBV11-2 TGTGCCAGCAGCCGTGACAGGGGAGACGAGCAGTACTTC CASSRDRGDEQYF
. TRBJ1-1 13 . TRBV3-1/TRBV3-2 TGTGCCAGCAGCGAAGCCGGGTACACTGAAGCTTTCTTT CASSEAGYTEAFF
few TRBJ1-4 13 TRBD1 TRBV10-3 TGTGCCACCCTGGGACAGCAAAATGAAAAACTGTTTTTT CATLGQQNEKLFF
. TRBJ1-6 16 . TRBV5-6 TGTGCCAGCAGCTTAGGGGAGGGGAGGCATAATTCACCCCTCCACTTT CASSLGEGRHNSPLHF
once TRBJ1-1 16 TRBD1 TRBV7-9 TGTGCCAGCAGCTCACAGGGGGCGGTTGGGTACACTGAAGCTTTCTTT CASSSQGAVGYTEAFF
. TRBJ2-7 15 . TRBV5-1 TGCGCCAGCAGCGGAGCGCAGGGTACCACCTACGAGCAGTACTTC CASSGAQGTTYEQYF
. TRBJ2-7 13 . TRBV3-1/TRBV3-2 TGTGCCAGCAGCCAAGGGACAGCCTACGAGCAGTACTTC CASSQGTAYEQYF
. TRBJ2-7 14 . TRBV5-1 TGCGCCAGCAGCCCCCCGACAGGGACTTACGAGCAGTACTTC CASSPPTGTYEQYF
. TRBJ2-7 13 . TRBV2 TGTGCCAGCACCCGTCTTGGGGGGTACGAGCAGTACTTC CASTRLGGYEQYF
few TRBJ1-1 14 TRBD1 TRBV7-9 TGTGCCAGCAGCCCTGGACAGGGCGACACTGAAGCTTTCTTT CASSPGQGDTEAFF
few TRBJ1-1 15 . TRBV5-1 TGCGCCAGCAGCTTGGACGCGGGCGGGTATACTGAAGCTTTCTTT CASSLDAGGYTEAFF
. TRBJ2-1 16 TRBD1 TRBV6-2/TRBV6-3 TGTGCCAGCAGTTCATTTCCCGGACAGGGGTACAATGAGCAGTTCTTC CASSSFPGQGYNEQFF
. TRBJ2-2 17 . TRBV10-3 TGTGCCATCAGTGACCCCTTCGAGGGTACAGGGAAAGGGGAGCTGTTTTTT CAISDPFEGTGKGELFF
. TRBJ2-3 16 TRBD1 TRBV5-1 TGCGCCAGCAGCCCCAGAGACAGGGTGGGCACAGATACGCAGTATTTT CASSPRDRVGTDTQYF
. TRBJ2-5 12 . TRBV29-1 TGCAGCGTTGACGTGACGGGAAAGACCCAGTACTTC CSVDVTGKTQYF
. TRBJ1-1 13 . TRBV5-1 TGCGCCAGCAGCTTGATCCGGGGGGCTGAAGCTTTCTTT CASSLIRGAEAFF
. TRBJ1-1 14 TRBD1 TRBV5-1 TGCGCCAGCAGTCCCCCAGGGGGTGGGACTGAAGCTTTCTTT CASSPPGGGTEAFF
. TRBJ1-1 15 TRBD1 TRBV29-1 TGCAGCGCCCGGGTAAGGACAGGGGGGGACACTGAAGCTTTCTTT CSARVRTGGDTEAFF
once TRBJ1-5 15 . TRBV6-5 TGTGCCAGCCACCCCAGGGGAGAGAGCAATCAGCCCCAGCATTTT CASHPRGESNQPQHF
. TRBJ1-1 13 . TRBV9 TGTGCCAGCAGCGTTCAGGGGAACACTGAAGCTTTCTTT CASSVQGNTEAFF
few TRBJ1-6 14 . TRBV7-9 TGTGCCAGCAGCTCCAGGGTTAGTGATTCACCCCTCCACTTT CASSSRVSDSPLHF
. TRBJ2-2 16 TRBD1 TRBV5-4 TGTGCCAGCAGCTCTGGACAGGGGCCTGGCACCGGGGAGCTGTTTTTT CASSSGQGPGTGELFF
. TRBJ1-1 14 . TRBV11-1 TGTGCCAGCAGCTTCCGCCGAGGGAACACTGAAGCTTTCTTT CASSFRRGNTEAFF
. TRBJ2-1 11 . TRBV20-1 TGCAGTGCCCTCAGGGACAATGAGCAGTTCTTC CSALRDNEQFF
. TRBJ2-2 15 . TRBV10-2 TGCGCCAGCAGTGTATCAGCGCCTCCGACCGGGGAGCTGTTTTTT CASSVSAPPTGELFF
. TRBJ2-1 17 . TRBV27 TGTGCCAGCAGTTTAGGAATGGAGGGGGCTCCGGGTAATGAGCAGTTCTTC CASSLGMEGAPGNEQFF
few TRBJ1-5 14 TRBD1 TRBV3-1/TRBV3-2 TGTGCCAGCAGTCCGGGACAGGGAGACCAGCCCCAGCATTTT CASSPGQGDQPQHF
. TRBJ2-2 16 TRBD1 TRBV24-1 TGTGCCACCAGTGACCCGGGACAGGGGGACACCGGGGAGCTGTTTTTT CATSDPGQGDTGELFF
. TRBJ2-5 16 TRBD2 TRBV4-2 TGTGCCAGCAGCTCGTCATCGAGTAGCGGGACGGAGACCCAGTACTTC CASSSSSSSGTETQYF
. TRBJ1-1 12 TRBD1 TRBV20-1 TGCAGTGCTAGTCCGTGGGACAGTGAAGCTTTCTTT CSASPWDSEAFF
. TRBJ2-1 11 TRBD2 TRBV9 TGTGCCAGCAGCCGTAGCGGGAGTCAGTTCTTC CASSRSGSQFF
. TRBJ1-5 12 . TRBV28 TGTGCCACCGAAAGGGGAAATCAGCCCCAGCATTTT CATERGNQPQHF
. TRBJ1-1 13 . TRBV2 TGTGCCAGCCACAGGGTTTTGAACACTGAAGCTTTCTTT CASHRVLNTEAFF
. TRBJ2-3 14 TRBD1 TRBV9 TGTGCCAGCAGCGCGACAGGGTTTGCGGATACGCAGTATTTT CASSATGFADTQYF
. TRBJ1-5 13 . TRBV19 TGTGCCAGTACCAGGGATACCAATCAGCCCCAGCATTTT CASTRDTNQPQHF
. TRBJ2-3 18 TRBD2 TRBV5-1 TGCGCCAGCAGCTCCCGTGGGCTAGCGGGAGTGGGGTCCGATACGCAGTATTTT CASSSRGLAGVGSDTQYF
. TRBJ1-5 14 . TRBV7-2 TGTGCCAGCAGCTCCAGGAATAGCAATCAGCCCCAGCATTTT CASSSRNSNQPQHF
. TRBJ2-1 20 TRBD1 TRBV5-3 TGTGCCAGAAGCTGGCCGGGACAGGCCACCCGGGTTACTAACGGGGATGAGCAGTTCTTC CARSWPGQATRVTNGDEQFF
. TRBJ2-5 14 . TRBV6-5 TGTGCCAGCACAGCGCGGCTGTCGACTGAGACCCAGTACTTC CASTARLSTETQYF
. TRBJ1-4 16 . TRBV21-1 TGTGCCAGCAGCAATGGGAGGCGGACAGGCTTTGAAAAACTGTTTTTT CASSNGRRTGFEKLFF
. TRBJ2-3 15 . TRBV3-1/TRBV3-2 TGTGCCAGCAGCCATCCCGGGCGGGGCACAGATACGCAGTATTTT CASSHPGRGTDTQYF
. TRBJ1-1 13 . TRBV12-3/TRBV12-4 TGTGCCAGCACTTGGGGGGGCGGAACTGAAGCTTTCTTT CASTWGGGTEAFF
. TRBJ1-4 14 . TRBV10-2 TGCGCCAGCAGGAATACAGGAAATAATGAAAAACTGTTTTTT CASRNTGNNEKLFF
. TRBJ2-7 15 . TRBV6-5 TGTGCCAGCAGTAAACCTCCGGGTGAGTCTTACGAGCAGTACTTC CASSKPPGESYEQYF
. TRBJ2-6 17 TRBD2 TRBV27 TGTGCCAGCCGACCGGGACTAGCGGGAGCTGGGGCCAACGTCCTGACTTTC CASRPGLAGAGANVLTF
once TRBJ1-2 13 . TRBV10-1 TGCGCCAGCAGTGAGTCGGCCGGGATAGGCTACACCTTC CASSESAGIGYTF
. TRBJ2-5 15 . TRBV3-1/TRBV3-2 TGTGCCAGCAGCCAGCCAACTTTCAGGGCAGAGACCCAGTACTTC CASSQPTFRAETQYF
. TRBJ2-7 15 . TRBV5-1 TGCGCCAGCAGCTTTGGACCTAGTGGGGGCAGCGAGCAGTACTTC CASSFGPSGGSEQYF
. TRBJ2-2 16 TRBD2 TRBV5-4 TGTGCCAGCAGCGTCCATGACAGCGGGGGTACCGGGGAGCTGTTTTTT CASSVHDSGGTGELFF
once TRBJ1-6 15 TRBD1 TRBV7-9 TGTGCCAGCAGCTTAGGAGGGACAGGGGTTTCACCCCTCCACTTT CASSLGGTGVSPLHF
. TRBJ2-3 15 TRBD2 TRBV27 TGTGCCAGCAGTTTGCTAGCGGGAGATGCAGATACGCAGTATTTT CASSLLAGDADTQYF
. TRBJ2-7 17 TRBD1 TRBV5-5 TGTGCCAGCAGCGACAGCCGACAGGGTGGATGGCTCTACGAGCAGTACTTC CASSDSRQGGWLYEQYF